This T cell receptor beta chain comes out of a study of shared clonotypes between healthy human individuals. The study, taken as a whole, reports: A few donors held approximately 5% of naive CD4 clonotypes in common.

In the case of this clone: Its antigen is as yet unknown.

Germline V gene lookup returns CDR1 SNHLY and CDR2 FYNNEI. The CDR3 contains 15 residues. Trimming shortened V by 0 bases and J by 3 bases, and 12 bases separated the two germline ends. Profiled with immunoSEQ multiplex PCR; TCRdb holds only in-frame clones, not every one. This sample carries about a million clones, about 77% of them seen once, and the ten largest clones take approximately 1.5%. The V call is TRBV2, the J call TRBJ2-7; D might be TRBD2 (6 bases). This sequence originates from a man younger than 30 in good health. Sequencing used memory CD4+ T cells sorted from blood. Described subset: CD45RA-negative fraction. The CDR3 DNA follows: TGTGCCAGCAGTGAAGCGGGGACTCCCAACTACGAGCAGTACTTC. Residues: CASSEAGTPNYEQYF. The full variable domain, in which reference TRBV2 and TRBJ2-7 provide the parts outside the CDR3, is EPEVTQTPSHQVTQMGQEVILRCVPISNHLYFYWYRQILGQKVEFLVSFYNNEISEKSEIFDDQFSVERPDGSNFTLKIRSTKLEDSAMYFCASSEAGTPNYEQYFGPGTRLTVT.